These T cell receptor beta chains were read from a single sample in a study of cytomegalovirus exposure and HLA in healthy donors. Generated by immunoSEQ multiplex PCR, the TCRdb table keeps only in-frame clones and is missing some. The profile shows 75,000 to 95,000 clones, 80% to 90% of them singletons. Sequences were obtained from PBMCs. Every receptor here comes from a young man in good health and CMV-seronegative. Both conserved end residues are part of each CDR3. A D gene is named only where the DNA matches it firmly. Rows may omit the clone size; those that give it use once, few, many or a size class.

CDR3 protein: CASSTGDSYEQYF; CDR3 DNA: TGTGCCAGCAGTACAGGGGACTCCTACGAGCAGTACTTC; J gene: TRBJ2-7; V gene: TRBV11-2; clone size: .; D gene: TRBD1
CDR3 protein: CASSPGGGHYGYTF; CDR3 DNA: TGTGCCAGCTCACCAGGGGGCGGTCACTATGGCTACACCTTC; J gene: TRBJ1-2; V gene: TRBV18; clone size: once; D gene: .
CDR3 protein: CAWSVYTTNEKLFF; CDR3 DNA: TGTGCCTGGAGTGTATATACAACTAATGAAAAACTGTTTTTT; J gene: TRBJ1-4; V gene: TRBV30; clone size: .; D gene: .
CDR3 protein: CASGGGTGELFF; CDR3 DNA: TGTGCCAGCGGGGGCGGAACCGGGGAGCTGTTTTTT; J gene: TRBJ2-2; V gene: TRBV6-6; clone size: once; D gene: .
CDR3 protein: CSARVSVGYTF; CDR3 DNA: TGCAGTGCTAGGGTCTCGGTTGGCTACACCTTC; J gene: TRBJ1-2; V gene: TRBV20-1; clone size: .; D gene: .
CDR3 protein: CASSKPRDRGSYGYTF; CDR3 DNA: TGTGCCAGCAGCAAGCCCCGGGACAGGGGCTCTTATGGCTACACCTTC; J gene: TRBJ1-2; V gene: TRBV7-2; clone size: .; D gene: TRBD1
CDR3 protein: CASSLRGLAGRERVKAQYF; CDR3 DNA: TGTGCCAGCAGTTTAAGGGGACTAGCGGGACGGGAGAGGGTGAAGGCCCAGTACTTC; J gene: TRBJ2-5; V gene: TRBV27; clone size: .; D gene: TRBD2
CDR3 protein: CSAQRAGELFF; CDR3 DNA: TGCAGCGCCCAACGGGCCGGGGAGCTGTTTTTT; J gene: TRBJ2-2; V gene: TRBV29-1; clone size: .; D gene: .
CDR3 protein: CAISSKGLADEQYF; CDR3 DNA: TGTGCCATCAGCTCAAAGGGACTAGCGGACGAGCAGTACTTC; J gene: TRBJ2-7; V gene: TRBV10-3; clone size: .; D gene: TRBD2
CDR3 protein: CASSIQPVSTDTQYF; CDR3 DNA: TGCGCCAGCAGCATCCAACCGGTTAGCACAGATACGCAGTATTTT; J gene: TRBJ2-3; V gene: TRBV5-1; clone size: .; D gene: .
CDR3 protein: CASSPGQGTYGYTF; CDR3 DNA: TGTGCCAGCAGCCCGGGACAGGGAACCTATGGCTACACCTTC; J gene: TRBJ1-2; V gene: TRBV7-3; clone size: .; D gene: TRBD1
CDR3 protein: CASSYDRGEAETQYF; CDR3 DNA: TGTGCCAGCAGTTACGACCGCGGAGAGGCGGAGACCCAGTACTTC; J gene: TRBJ2-5; V gene: TRBV6-5; clone size: .; D gene: .
CDR3 protein: CAWSGQGNSPLHF; CDR3 DNA: TGTGCCTGGAGTGGACAGGGTAATTCACCCCTCCACTTT; J gene: TRBJ1-6; V gene: TRBV30; clone size: .; D gene: TRBD1
CDR3 protein: CASSEAPRDNTEAFF; CDR3 DNA: TGTGCCAGCAGTGAAGCACCTCGGGATAACACTGAAGCTTTCTTT; J gene: TRBJ1-1; V gene: TRBV6-1; clone size: .; D gene: .
CDR3 protein: CASSLGQGRSPLHF; CDR3 DNA: TGTGCCAGCAGCTTGGGACAGGGTCGATCACCCCTCCACTTT; J gene: TRBJ1-6; V gene: TRBV9; clone size: .; D gene: TRBD1
CDR3 protein: CASSFPGQDSNEQFF; CDR3 DNA: TGTGCCAGCAGCTTTCCGGGACAGGACTCCAATGAGCAGTTCTTC; J gene: TRBJ2-1; V gene: TRBV7-2; clone size: .; D gene: TRBD1
CDR3 protein: CAIHRDTEAFF; CDR3 DNA: TGTGCCATCCATCGAGACACTGAAGCTTTCTTT; J gene: TRBJ1-1; V gene: TRBV19; clone size: .; D gene: .
CDR3 protein: CASRRGFGYTF; CDR3 DNA: TGTGCCAGCAGGCGCGGGTTTGGCTACACCTTC; J gene: TRBJ1-2; V gene: TRBV6-5; clone size: .; D gene: .
CDR3 protein: CASSTKRSGVVALWDEQYF; CDR3 DNA: TGTGCCAGCAGCACCAAAAGAAGCGGGGTCGTCGCACTTTGGGACGAGCAGTACTTC; J gene: TRBJ2-7; V gene: TRBV7-2; clone size: .; D gene: TRBD2
CDR3 protein: CATSRDLNPNTGELFF; CDR3 DNA: TGTGCCACCAGCAGAGACTTAAATCCGAACACCGGGGAGCTGTTTTTT; J gene: TRBJ2-2; V gene: TRBV15; clone size: .; D gene: .
CDR3 protein: CASSLGGLAGRNEQFF; CDR3 DNA: TGTGCCAGCAGTTTAGGGGGACTAGCGGGACGCAATGAGCAGTTCTTC; J gene: TRBJ2-1; V gene: TRBV28; clone size: .; D gene: TRBD2
CDR3 protein: CASSYGPRMNEQFF; CDR3 DNA: TGTGCCAGCAGTTATGGGCCCCGGATGAATGAGCAGTTCTTC; J gene: TRBJ2-1; V gene: TRBV6-5; clone size: .; D gene: .
CDR3 protein: CASSPRGGARSDGYTF; CDR3 DNA: TGCGCCAGCAGCCCCAGGGGAGGGGCTCGGTCGGATGGCTACACCTTC; J gene: TRBJ1-2; V gene: TRBV5-1; clone size: .; D gene: .
CDR3 protein: CASSPTRTGGEQYF; CDR3 DNA: TGTGCCAGCAGTCCCACGCGGACAGGGGGCGAGCAGTACTTC; J gene: TRBJ2-7; V gene: TRBV2; clone size: .; D gene: TRBD1
CDR3 protein: CAGTGTPLKGLAGGPGDTQYF; CDR3 DNA: TGTGCCGGAACTGGGACACCCCTAAAAGGACTAGCGGGAGGGCCGGGGGATACGCAGTATTTT; J gene: TRBJ2-3; V gene: TRBV19; clone size: .; D gene: TRBD2
CDR3 protein: CASGRDPYEQYF; CDR3 DNA: TGTGCCAGCGGGAGGGACCCCTACGAGCAGTACTTC; J gene: TRBJ2-7; V gene: TRBV2; clone size: once; D gene: TRBD2
CDR3 protein: CASSLQGLPQRLIDTQYF; CDR3 DNA: TGTGCCAGCAGTTTACAGGGACTACCCCAGAGGCTTATAGATACGCAGTATTTT; J gene: TRBJ2-3; V gene: TRBV28; clone size: .; D gene: TRBD2
CDR3 protein: CASSTGGAITETQYF; CDR3 DNA: TGTGCCAGTAGTACAGGGGGCGCGATTACGGAGACCCAGTACTTC; J gene: TRBJ2-5; V gene: TRBV19; clone size: .; D gene: TRBD1
CDR3 protein: CASRQDRGYTF; CDR3 DNA: TGTGCCAGCAGGCAGGACAGGGGATACACCTTC; J gene: TRBJ1-2; V gene: TRBV28; clone size: .; D gene: TRBD1
CDR3 protein: CASSQQGALEKLFF; CDR3 DNA: TGTGCCAGCAGTCAACAGGGGGCGCTCGAAAAACTGTTTTTT; J gene: TRBJ1-4; V gene: TRBV11-2; clone size: .; D gene: TRBD1
CDR3 protein: CASSVSAGIRSTGELFF; CDR3 DNA: TGTGCCAGCAGCGTATCAGCAGGGATCCGGAGCACCGGGGAGCTGTTTTTT; J gene: TRBJ2-2; V gene: TRBV9; clone size: .; D gene: .
CDR3 protein: CASRREPHNEQFF; CDR3 DNA: TGCGCCAGCAGGCGGGAGCCCCACAATGAGCAGTTCTTC; J gene: TRBJ2-1; V gene: TRBV5-1; clone size: .; D gene: TRBD2
CDR3 protein: CASSEARTRGIYEQYF; CDR3 DNA: TGTGCCAGCAGTGAAGCTAGGACAAGGGGGATCTACGAGCAGTACTTC; J gene: TRBJ2-7; V gene: TRBV6-1; clone size: .; D gene: .
CDR3 protein: CASSLRGLGESEQFF; CDR3 DNA: TGCGCCAGCAGCTTGCGGGGACTAGGTGAAAGTGAGCAGTTCTTC; J gene: TRBJ2-1; V gene: TRBV5-1; clone size: .; D gene: TRBD2
CDR3 protein: CASSKRPRSNEQFF; CDR3 DNA: TGTGCCAGCAGCAAAAGGCCGCGGAGCAATGAGCAGTTCTTC; J gene: TRBJ2-1; V gene: TRBV21-1; clone size: .; D gene: .
CDR3 protein: CASSLLTPAGELFF; CDR3 DNA: TGTGCCAGCAGTTTATTGACACCCGCCGGGGAGCTGTTTTTT; J gene: TRBJ2-2; V gene: TRBV28; clone size: .; D gene: .
CDR3 protein: CASSPLRTGGPLKGYTF; CDR3 DNA: TGTGCCAGCAGTCCACTGCGCACAGGGGGCCCCCTGAAGGGCTACACCTTC; J gene: TRBJ1-2; V gene: TRBV28; clone size: .; D gene: TRBD1
CDR3 protein: CASSLGTAMYQETQYF; CDR3 DNA: TGCGCCAGCAGCTTGGGGACAGCTATGTACCAAGAGACCCAGTACTTC; J gene: TRBJ2-5; V gene: TRBV5-1; clone size: .; D gene: .
CDR3 protein: CATSGLRGNEQFF; CDR3 DNA: TGTGCCACCTCGGGACTACGCGGGAATGAGCAGTTCTTC; J gene: TRBJ2-1; V gene: TRBV6-4; clone size: .; D gene: TRBD2
CDR3 protein: CASSQSSRESGEQYF; CDR3 DNA: TGCGCCAGCAGTCAATCGTCCCGGGAATCGGGCGAGCAGTACTTC; J gene: TRBJ2-7; V gene: TRBV23-1; clone size: .; D gene: .
CDR3 protein: CASSLVAGVGSTEAFF; CDR3 DNA: TGTGCCAGCAGCTTAGTTGCAGGGGTGGGGAGTACTGAAGCTTTCTTT; J gene: TRBJ1-1; V gene: TRBV7-9; clone size: once; D gene: .
CDR3 protein: CASSRTRDSQAFF; CDR3 DNA: TGTGCCAGCAGCCGGACCCGGGACAGCCAAGCTTTCTTT; J gene: TRBJ1-1; V gene: TRBV7-9; clone size: .; D gene: TRBD1
CDR3 protein: CASSLLGGEQYF; CDR3 DNA: TGTGCCAGCAGCTTGTTAGGGGGCGAGCAGTACTTC; J gene: TRBJ2-7; V gene: TRBV5-4; clone size: .; D gene: .
CDR3 protein: CASSLSGQVTDTQYF; CDR3 DNA: TGTGCCAGCAGCTTGTCGGGACAGGTCACTGATACGCAGTATTTT; J gene: TRBJ2-3; V gene: TRBV7-2; clone size: .; D gene: TRBD1
CDR3 protein: CASSYSYSNSYEQYF; CDR3 DNA: TGTGCCAGCAGTTACTCATACTCGAACTCCTACGAGCAGTACTTC; J gene: TRBJ2-7; V gene: TRBV6-5; clone size: once; D gene: .
CDR3 protein: CASSITTYEQYF; CDR3 DNA: TGTGCCAGCAGTATAACAACCTACGAGCAGTACTTC; J gene: TRBJ2-7; V gene: TRBV28; clone size: few; D gene: .
CDR3 protein: CASSPRQGGSYEQYF; CDR3 DNA: TGTGCCAGCAGTCCGAGACAGGGAGGCTCCTACGAGCAGTACTTC; J gene: TRBJ2-7; V gene: TRBV27; clone size: .; D gene: .
CDR3 protein: CASSLADRRNYEQYF; CDR3 DNA: TGTGCCAGCAGTTTAGCGGACAGGCGGAACTACGAGCAGTACTTC; J gene: TRBJ2-7; V gene: TRBV28; clone size: .; D gene: TRBD1
CDR3 protein: CASSQALTDYEQYF; CDR3 DNA: TGCGCCAGCAGCCAAGCCCTGACAGACTACGAGCAGTACTTC; J gene: TRBJ2-7; V gene: TRBV4-3; clone size: .; D gene: .